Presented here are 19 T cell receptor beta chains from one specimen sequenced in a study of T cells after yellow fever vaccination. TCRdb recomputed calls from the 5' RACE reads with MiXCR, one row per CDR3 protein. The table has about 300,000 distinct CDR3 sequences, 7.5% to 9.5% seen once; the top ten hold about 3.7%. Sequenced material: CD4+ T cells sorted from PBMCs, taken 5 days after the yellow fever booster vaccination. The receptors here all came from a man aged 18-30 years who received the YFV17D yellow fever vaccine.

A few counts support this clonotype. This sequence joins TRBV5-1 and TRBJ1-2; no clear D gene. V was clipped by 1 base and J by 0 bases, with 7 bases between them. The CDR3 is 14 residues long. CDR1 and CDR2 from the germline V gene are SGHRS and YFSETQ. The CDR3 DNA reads TGCGCCAGCAGCTTGCGGGAGTCTAACTATGGCTACACCTTC. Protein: CASSLRESNYGYTF. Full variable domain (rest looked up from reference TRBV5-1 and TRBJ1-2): KAGVTQTPRYLIKTRGQQVTLSCSPISGHRSVSWYQQTPGQGLQFLFEYFSETQRNKGNFPGRFSGRQFSNSRSEMNVSTLELGDSALYLCASSLRESNYGYTFGSGTRLTVV.

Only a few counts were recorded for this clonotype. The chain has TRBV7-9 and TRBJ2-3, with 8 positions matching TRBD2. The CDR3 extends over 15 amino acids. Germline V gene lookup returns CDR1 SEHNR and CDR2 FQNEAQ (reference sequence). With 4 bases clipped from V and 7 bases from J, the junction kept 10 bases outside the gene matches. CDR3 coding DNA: TGTGCCAGCAGCTCGTGGGCGGGGGGTGCCAATACGCAGTATTTT. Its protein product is CASSSWAGGANTQYF. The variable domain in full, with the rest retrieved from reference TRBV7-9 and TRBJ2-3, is DTGVSQNPRHKITKRGQNVTFRCDPISEHNRLYWYRQTLGQGPEFLTYFQNEAQLEKSRLLSDRFSAERPKGSFSTLEIQRTEQGDSAMYLCASSSWAGGANTQYFGPGTRLTVL.

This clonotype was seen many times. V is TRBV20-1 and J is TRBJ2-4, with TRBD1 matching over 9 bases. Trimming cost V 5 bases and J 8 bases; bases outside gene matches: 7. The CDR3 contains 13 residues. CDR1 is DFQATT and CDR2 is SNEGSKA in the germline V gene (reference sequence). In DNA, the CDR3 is TGCAGTGCTCATGGGACAGGGTGGGACATTCAGTACTTC. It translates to CSAHGTGWDIQYF.

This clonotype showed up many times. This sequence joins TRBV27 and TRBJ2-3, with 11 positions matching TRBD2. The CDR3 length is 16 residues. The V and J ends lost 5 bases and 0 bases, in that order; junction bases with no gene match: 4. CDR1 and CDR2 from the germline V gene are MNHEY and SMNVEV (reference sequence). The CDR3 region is CASSLLAGGSTDTQYF. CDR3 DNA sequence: TGTGCCAGCAGTCTCTTAGCGGGGGGGAGCACAGATACGCAGTATTTT.

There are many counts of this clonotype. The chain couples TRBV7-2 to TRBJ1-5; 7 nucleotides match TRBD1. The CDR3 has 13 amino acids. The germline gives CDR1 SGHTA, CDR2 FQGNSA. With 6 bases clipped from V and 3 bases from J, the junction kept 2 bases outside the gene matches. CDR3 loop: CASRGQPNQPQHF. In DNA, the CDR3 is TGTGCCAGCAGGGGACAGCCCAATCAGCCCCAGCATTTT.

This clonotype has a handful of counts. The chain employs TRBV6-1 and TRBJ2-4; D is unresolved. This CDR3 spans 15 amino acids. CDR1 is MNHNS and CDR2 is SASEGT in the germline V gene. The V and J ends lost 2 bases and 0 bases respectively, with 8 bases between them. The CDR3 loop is CASSEMWEAKNIQYF. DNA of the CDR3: TGTGCCAGCAGTGAAATGTGGGAAGCCAAAAACATTCAGTACTTC.

CDR3 loop: CASSRQPPTSGGDEQFF. DNA for the CDR3: TGTGCCAGCAGTCGCCAACCTCCGACTAGCGGGGGAGATGAGCAGTTCTTC. The chain links TRBV6-5 to TRBJ2-1; TRBD2 matches 12 bases. In germline, CDR1 is MNHEY, CDR2 SVGAGI. This CDR3 region has 17 residues. After removal of 5 bases from V and 8 bases from J, the junction contained 13 bases not matched to a gene.

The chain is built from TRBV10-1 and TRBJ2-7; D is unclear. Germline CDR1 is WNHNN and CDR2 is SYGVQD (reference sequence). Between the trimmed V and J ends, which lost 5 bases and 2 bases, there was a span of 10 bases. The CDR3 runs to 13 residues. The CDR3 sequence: CASSPGPPYEQYF. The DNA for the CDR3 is TGCGCCAGCAGTCCGGGTCCTCCCTACGAGCAGTACTTC.

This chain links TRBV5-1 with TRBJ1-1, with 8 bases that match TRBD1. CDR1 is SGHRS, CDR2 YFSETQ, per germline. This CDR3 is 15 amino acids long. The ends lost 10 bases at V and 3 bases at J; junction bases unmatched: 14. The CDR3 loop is CASGQGGGAYTEAFF. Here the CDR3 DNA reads TGCGCCTCCGGACAGGGCGGTGGGGCATACACTGAAGCTTTCTTT. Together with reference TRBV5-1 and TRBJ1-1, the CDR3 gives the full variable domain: KAGVTQTPRYLIKTRGQQVTLSCSPISGHRSVSWYQQTPGQGLQFLFEYFSETQRNKGNFPGRFSGRQFSNSRSEMNVSTLELGDSALYLCASGQGGGAYTEAFFGQGTRLTVV.

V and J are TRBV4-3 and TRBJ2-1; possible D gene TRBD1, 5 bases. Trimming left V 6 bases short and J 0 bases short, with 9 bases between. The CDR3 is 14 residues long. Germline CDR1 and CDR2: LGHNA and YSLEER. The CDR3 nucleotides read TGCGCCAGCAGTCGCCAGGGCTCCTACAATGAGCAGTTCTTC. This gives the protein CASSRQGSYNEQFF.

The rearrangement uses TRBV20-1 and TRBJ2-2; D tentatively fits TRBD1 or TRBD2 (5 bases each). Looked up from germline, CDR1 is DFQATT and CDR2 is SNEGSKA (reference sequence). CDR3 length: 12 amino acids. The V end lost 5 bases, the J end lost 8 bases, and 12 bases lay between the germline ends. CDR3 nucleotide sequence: TGCAGTGCTCCGGGACCTGGGGGGGAGCTGTTTTTT. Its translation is CSAPGPGGELFF.

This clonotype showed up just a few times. Here the CDR3 DNA reads TGTGCCAGCAGCTTAGCTATCCAGTCTGAAGGCTACACCTTC. Protein sequence: CASSLAIQSEGYTF. This chain connects TRBV7-2 to TRBJ1-2; no reliable D call. Per the germline V gene, CDR1 is SGHTA and CDR2 is FQGNSA. The CDR3 has 14 amino acids. The V end lost 0 bases, the J end lost 8 bases, and 13 bases lay between the germline ends.

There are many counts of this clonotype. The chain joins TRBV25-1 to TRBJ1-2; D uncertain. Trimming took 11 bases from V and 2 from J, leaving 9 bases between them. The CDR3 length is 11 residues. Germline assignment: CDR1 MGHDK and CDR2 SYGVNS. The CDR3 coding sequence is TGTGCCTCCGCTACCAACTATGGCTACACCTTC. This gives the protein CASATNYGYTF.

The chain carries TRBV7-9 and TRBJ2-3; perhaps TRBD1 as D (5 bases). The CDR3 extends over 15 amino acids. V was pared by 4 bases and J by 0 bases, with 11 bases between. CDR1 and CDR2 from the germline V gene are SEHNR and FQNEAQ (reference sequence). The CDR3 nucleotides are TGTGCCAGCAGCTCGCCAGGGTCTAGCACAGATACGCAGTATTTT. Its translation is CASSSPGSSTDTQYF.

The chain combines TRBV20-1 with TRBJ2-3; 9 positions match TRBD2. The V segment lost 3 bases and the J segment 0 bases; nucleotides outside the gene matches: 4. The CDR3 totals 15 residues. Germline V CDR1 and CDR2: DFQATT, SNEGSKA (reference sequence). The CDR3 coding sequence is TGCAGTGCTAGTTTGGCGGGGGGGAGCACAGATACGCAGTATTTT. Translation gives CSASLAGGSTDTQYF.

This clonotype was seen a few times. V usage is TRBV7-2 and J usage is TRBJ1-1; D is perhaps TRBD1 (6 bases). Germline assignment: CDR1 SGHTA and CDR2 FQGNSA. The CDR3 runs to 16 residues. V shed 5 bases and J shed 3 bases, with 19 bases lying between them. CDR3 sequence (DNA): TGTGCCAGCAGCGCAGGTATTAGGGGGGCGTACACTGAAGCTTTCTTT. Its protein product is CASSAGIRGAYTEAFF.

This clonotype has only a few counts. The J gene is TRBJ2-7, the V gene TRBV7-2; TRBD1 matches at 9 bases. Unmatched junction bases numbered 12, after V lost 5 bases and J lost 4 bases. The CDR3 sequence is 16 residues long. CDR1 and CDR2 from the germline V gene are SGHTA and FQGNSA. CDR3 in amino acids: CASSRTSVGTGYEQYV. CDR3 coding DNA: TGTGCCAGCAGCCGAACCTCCGTCGGGACAGGGTACGAGCAGTACGTC.

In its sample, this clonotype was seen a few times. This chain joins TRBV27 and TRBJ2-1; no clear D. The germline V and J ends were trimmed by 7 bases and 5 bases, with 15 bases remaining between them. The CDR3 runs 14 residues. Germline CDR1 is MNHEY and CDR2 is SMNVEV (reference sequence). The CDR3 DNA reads TGTGCCAGCAAACCCCGCAGCTTTCACAATGAGCAGTTCTTC. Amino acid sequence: CASKPRSFHNEQFF.

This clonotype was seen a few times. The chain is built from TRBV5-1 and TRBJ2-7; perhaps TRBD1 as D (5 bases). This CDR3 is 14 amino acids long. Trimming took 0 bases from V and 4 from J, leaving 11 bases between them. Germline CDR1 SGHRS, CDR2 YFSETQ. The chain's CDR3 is CASSLAGNQYEQYF. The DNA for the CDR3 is TGCGCCAGCAGCTTGGCAGGGAACCAGTACGAGCAGTACTTC.